These 31 T cell receptor beta chains were sequenced from one sample in a study of Graves' ophthalmopathy and Graves' hyperthyroidism (dated 2018 in TCRdb). Instrument on record: Illumina HiSeq 2000. For repertoire sequencing, TCR beta CDR3 regions were amplified from RNA transcripts. The first round was an RT-PCR using HTBI primers with the Qiagen OneStep RT-PCR kit, and this first round was followed by a second-round multiplex PCR, then size selection and purification. In-frame beta chains were kept once TCRdb had trimmed the public reads at Q25 with fastp and called clones with MiXCR. Merged by CDR3 protein, the rows form single entries marked with the most common genes and DNA. This sample holds hundreds of thousands of distinct CDR3 sequences; 20% to 25% were observed only once. The biggest ten clones account for more than 5.5% of the sample. Sequencing was carried out using peripheral blood. These receptors were taken from a woman younger than 35 with stable Graves' hyperthyroidism. Some clones in this sample may be carry-over from other donors' samples. Donor details come from another sample of the same person, matched by shared clones.

This clonotype was seen at least ten times. The J gene is TRBJ1-3, the V gene TRBV11-2; TRBD1 might be the D (6 bases). CDR1 and CDR2 from the germline V gene are SGHAT and FQNNGV. V shed 5 bases and J shed 0 bases, with 14 bases lying between them. The CDR3 is 16 residues long. The CDR3 DNA sequence: TGTGCCAGCAGCGCCCGACAGGTTTTCTCTGGAAACACCATATATTTT. It translates to CASSARQVFSGNTIYF.

V usage is TRBV11-2 and J usage is TRBJ2-4, with D perhaps matching TRBD1 or TRBD2 (5 bases each). The germline V gene encodes CDR1 SGHAT and CDR2 FQNNGV. V lost 1 base to trimming and J lost 5 bases, with 15 bases between them. The CDR3 consists of 16 residues. The CDR3, as DNA: TGTGCCAGCAGCTTAGGGGACGGACCCCCCCAAAACATTCAGTACTTC. Amino acids: CASSLGDGPPQNIQYF.

Here the CDR3 DNA reads TGTGCCAGCAGCCTTAGGATCTATGGGGATGGCTACACCTTC. Protein product: CASSLRIYGDGYTF. This chain uses TRBV28 with TRBJ1-2, with unresolved D. The CDR3 extends over 14 amino acids. Germline V gene lookup returns CDR1 MDHEN and CDR2 SYDVKM. With 6 bases removed from V and 6 bases from J, the gap between germline ends came to 17 bases.

This clonotype was picked up many times. The genes are TRBV11-2 and TRBJ2-7; maybe TRBD2 (6 bases). Trimming removed 4 bases at V and 2 bases at J, with 15 bases between. There are 15 residues in the CDR3. Germline V gene lookup returns CDR1 SGHAT and CDR2 FQNNGV. The CDR3 nucleotides are TGTGCCAGCAGCTCCCGGGGCGGGGACGCCTACGAGCAGTACTTC. Protein sequence: CASSSRGGDAYEQYF. Full variable domain (remainder filled in from reference TRBV11-2 and TRBJ2-7): EAGVAQSPRYKIIEKRQSVAFWCNPISGHATLYWYQQILGQGPKLLIQFQNNGVVDDSQLPKDRFSAERLKGVDSTLKIQPAKLEDSAVYLCASSSRGGDAYEQYFGPGTRLTVT.

V is TRBV6-1 and J is TRBJ2-7; D gene unclear. V lost 4 bases, J lost 0 bases, and 10 bases lay in between. The CDR3 consists of 14 residues. Looked up from germline, CDR1 is MNHNS and CDR2 is SASEGT. CDR3 protein: CASSVPWSSYEQYF. CDR3 coding DNA: TGTGCCAGCAGTGTTCCCTGGAGCTCCTACGAGCAGTACTTC.

This clonotype was observed many times. The chain joins TRBV7-2 to TRBJ2-2; TRBD1 agrees at 7 bases. CDR3 length: 12 residues. After removal of 5 bases from V and 13 bases from J, the junction contained 7 bases not matched to a gene. Germline V gene lookup returns CDR1 SGHTA and CDR2 FQGNSA. CDR3 nucleotide sequence: TGTGCCAGCAGCCTGGACAGGCGGACGCTGTTTTTT. It encodes CASSLDRRTLFF.

This clonotype was seen at least ten times. The chain employs TRBV15 and TRBJ1-6; D is unresolved. The CDR3 runs 14 residues. V shed 5 bases and J shed 0 bases, with 5 bases lying between them. Germline V gene sequence: CDR1 LNHNV, CDR2 YYDKDF (reference sequence). The CDR3 DNA is TGTGCCACCAGCGCCAGCTCCTATAATTCACCCCTCCACTTT. Amino acids: CATSASSYNSPLHF. The full variable domain, completed using reference TRBV15 and TRBJ1-6, is DAMVIQNPRYQVTQFGKPVTLSCSQTLNHNVMYWYQQKSSQAPKLLFHYYDKDFNNEADTPDNFQSRRPNTSFCFLDIRSPGLGDTAMYLCATSASSYNSPLHFGNGTRLTVT.

In this sample, this clonotype turned up many times. This CDR3 is CASSEAGSLNTEAFF. The CDR3 nucleotides are TGTGCCAGCAGCGAGGCGGGGTCCCTGAACACTGAAGCTTTCTTT. V is TRBV9 and J is TRBJ1-1; D is uncertain. The CDR3 runs to 15 residues. V lost 3 bases, J lost 0 bases, and 12 bases lay in between. Per germline, CDR1 SGDLS and CDR2 YYNGEE.

Only a few counts were recorded for this clonotype. V and J are TRBV27 and TRBJ1-2, with D hard to call. CDR3 length: 14 residues. Trimming stripped 0 bases from V and 1 base from J, with 6 bases between. Germline V lookup: CDR1 MNHEY, CDR2 SMNVEV (reference sequence). The CDR3 region is CASSLSGNNYGYTF. The CDR3 DNA follows: TGTGCCAGCAGTTTATCTGGCAATAACTATGGCTACACCTTC.

Concerning this clonotype: This may stem from a read error, because a much larger clone lies one nucleotide away. The chain joins TRBV19 to TRBJ1-5, with D unclear. CDR1 LNHDA and CDR2 SQIVND come from the germline V gene (reference sequence). CDR3 size: 15 residues. Here the CDR3 DNA reads TGTGCCAGTAACCCCTATAAGGAGGGCAATCAGCCCCAGCAGTTT. It yields the protein CASNPYKEGNQPQQF.

The sample holds many counts of this clonotype. Here the CDR3 reads CASSFSGMETQYF. CDR3 DNA: TGTGCCAGCAGTTTTAGCGGGATGGAGACCCAGTACTTC. The chain is built from TRBV11-1 and TRBJ2-5, with 8 bases matching TRBD2. The J segment lost 5 bases and the V segment lost 6 bases, leaving 5 bases of the junction unmatched. Germline CDR1 reads SGHAT; CDR2 reads FQDESV (reference sequence). This CDR3 is 13 amino acids long.

Many counts were recorded for this clonotype. This chain uses TRBV5-1 with TRBJ1-1, with D perhaps TRBD1 (5 bases). The V gene lost 0 bases and the J gene lost 6 bases, with 18 bases spanning the gap. Per germline, CDR1 SGHRS and CDR2 YFSETQ. There are 16 residues in the CDR3. This CDR3 reads CASSLEVGGMWAEAFF. The DNA for the CDR3 is TGCGCCAGCAGCTTGGAGGTTGGGGGGATGTGGGCTGAAGCTTTCTTT.

The rearrangement joins TRBV6-1 to TRBJ1-5, with 11 bases lining up with TRBD1. The CDR3 spans 16 residues. Trimming cost V 5 bases and J 3 bases; bases outside gene matches: 6. CDR1 MNHNS and CDR2 SASEGT come from the germline V gene. The CDR3 here is CASSREDRGLNQPQHF. The CDR3 DNA is TGTGCCAGCAGTCGCGAGGACAGGGGGCTCAATCAGCCCCAGCATTTT.

J is TRBJ1-6 and V is TRBV7-9, with a tentative D call TRBD1 (5 bases). Germline V lookup: CDR1 SEHNR, CDR2 FQNEAQ (reference sequence). This CDR3 is 16 amino acids long. V lost 6 bases and J 14 bases, leaving 26 bases between the germline ends. Here the CDR3 reads CASSPLGTYTRGTLHF. CDR3 DNA: TGTGCCAGCAGTCCCCTAGGGACGTATACTCGGGGTACCCTCCACTTT.

The sample holds many counts of this clonotype. The rearrangement uses TRBV19 and TRBJ1-1; D gene uncertain. Per the germline V gene, CDR1 is LNHDA and CDR2 is SQIVND (reference sequence). CDR3 length: 13 residues. The V end lost 4 bases, the J end lost 5 bases, and 11 bases lay between the germline ends. CDR3 amino acids: CASSSSSITEAFF. The CDR3 DNA reads as TGTGCCAGTAGTAGCTCCTCGATTACTGAAGCTTTCTTT.

This clonotype was picked up many times. The chain links TRBV24-1 to TRBJ1-5; 8 bases are shared with TRBD1. CDR1 is KGHDR and CDR2 is SFDVKD in the germline V gene. The CDR3 totals 15 residues. Trimming removed 2 bases from V and 9 bases from J; junction bases left unmatched: 8. As DNA, the CDR3 is TGTGCCACCAGTGATTCAGGGACAGGTATGAGGCCCCAGCATTTT. It yields the protein CATSDSGTGMRPQHF.

The V gene is TRBV24-1, the J gene TRBJ2-6; 11 bases line up with TRBD2. The junction had 11 bases not matched to a gene; V was cut back by 6 bases and J by 2 bases. The CDR3 spans 19 residues. Germline V gene lookup returns CDR1 KGHDR and CDR2 SFDVKD. CDR3 nucleotide sequence: TGTGCCACCAGTCGCCTCTTAGCGGGAGGGCCACCTGGGGCCAACGTCCTGACTTTC. Translation: CATSRLLAGGPPGANVLTF.

The chain recombines TRBV6-5 with TRBJ2-5, with D hard to call. Per the germline V gene, CDR1 is MNHEY and CDR2 is SVGAGI. Trimming left V 3 bases short and J 1 base short, with 9 bases between. This CDR3 spans 14 amino acids. The CDR3 reads CASSYIGSQETQYF. Written as DNA, the CDR3 is TGTGCCAGCAGTTATATCGGCTCCCAAGAGACCCAGTACTTC.

The CDR3 is CSAPRAGVRYEQYF. Here the CDR3 DNA reads TGCAGTGCCCCGAGAGCGGGAGTACGGTACGAGCAGTACTTC. The rearrangement joins TRBV20-1 to TRBJ2-7; 8 bases are shared with TRBD2. In germline, CDR1 is DFQATT, CDR2 SNEGSKA (reference sequence). V shed 6 bases and J 4 bases; nucleotides not matched to a gene: 11. CDR3 length equals 14 residues.

This clonotype occurred many times. The chain is built from TRBV12-3 or TRBV12-4 and TRBJ2-5, with a tentative D call TRBD1 (5 bases). V lost 6 bases, J lost 5 bases, and 16 bases lay in between. CDR3 size: 14 residues. CDR3 DNA sequence: TGTGCCAGCAGCGCTCATCAGGGTGAGGAGACCCAGTACTTC. This codes for CASSAHQGEETQYF.

The chain combines TRBV12-3 or TRBV12-4 with TRBJ1-3; TRBD1 matches 7 bases. V dropped 2 bases and J dropped 0; count of bases not matched to a gene: 10. The CDR3 has 18 residues. CDR3 sequence: CASSLHPGTVHSGNTIYF. CDR3 DNA sequence: TGTGCCAGCAGTTTACATCCAGGGACAGTTCACTCTGGAAACACCATATATTTT.

This clonotype was observed many times. This sequence joins TRBV19 and TRBJ1-1; D might be TRBD1 (6 bases). Trimming took off 10 bases at V and 0 bases at J, with 12 bases between the two ends. This CDR3 has 13 residues. Germline assignment: CDR1 LNHDA and CDR2 SQIVND (reference sequence). CDR3 nucleotides: TGTGCCACCCGGGACAACATGAACACTGAAGCTTTCTTT. The encoded protein is CATRDNMNTEAFF. The entire variable domain, with the rest obtained from reference TRBV19 and TRBJ1-1, is as follows: DGGITQSPKYLFRKEGQNVTLSCEQNLNHDAMYWYRQDPGQGLRLIYYSQIVNDFQKGDIAEGYSVSREKKESFPLTVTSAQKNPTAFYLCATRDNMNTEAFFGQGTRLTVV.

This clonotype was observed at least ten times. The rearrangement joins TRBV6-1 to TRBJ2-5; D remains ambiguous. The V gene's germline CDR1 is MNHNS and CDR2 SASEGT. The germline V and J ends were trimmed by 0 bases and 5 bases, with 16 bases remaining between them. The CDR3 has 16 amino acids. CDR3: CASSEALMVGSETQYF. CDR3 bases: TGTGCCAGCAGTGAAGCCCTCATGGTAGGGTCGGAGACCCAGTACTTC.

This clonotype was counted ten times or more. J is TRBJ2-7 and V is TRBV9; D is perhaps TRBD1 or TRBD2 (5 bases each). In germline, CDR1 is SGDLS, CDR2 YYNGEE. The V end was cut by 0 bases, the J end by 6 bases, with 19 bases between. The CDR3 is 16 amino acids. DNA of the CDR3: TGTGCCAGCAGCGTAGACCAGACCCCAGGGACGGCCGAGCAGTACTTC. Its translation is CASSVDQTPGTAEQYF.

The table lists this clonotype with a few counts. The V call is TRBV7-9, the J call TRBJ1-5; TRBD1 agrees at 8 bases. CDR3 length: 15 amino acids. CDR1 is SEHNR, CDR2 FQNEAQ, per germline (reference sequence). V gave up 5 bases and J gave up 6 bases; unmatched junction bases: 9. Here the CDR3 reads CASSHTGGGGQPQHF. CDR3 coding DNA: TGTGCCAGCAGCCACACAGGGGGTGGAGGTCAGCCCCAGCATTTT.

This rearrangement joins TRBV12-3 or TRBV12-4 to TRBJ2-2, with a weak D call TRBD1 (6 bases). The V end was cut by 1 base, the J end by 4 bases, with 10 bases between. The CDR3 loop spans 15 amino acids. The CDR3 DNA reads as TGTGCCAGCAGTTTAGTCCAGGGGAGCACCGGGGAGCTGTTTTTT. Translation: CASSLVQGSTGELFF.

This clonotype was observed at least ten times. The genes are TRBV6-5 and TRBJ1-1; possible D gene TRBD1, 6 bases. The CDR3 is 14 residues long. Trimming shortened V by 2 bases and J by 1 base, and 8 bases separated the two germline ends. Per germline, CDR1 MNHEY and CDR2 SVGAGI. CDR3 in amino acids: CASSYGGANTEAFF. The CDR3, as DNA: TGTGCCAGCAGTTACGGGGGGGCGAACACTGAAGCTTTCTTT.

In this sample, this clonotype turned up many times. This chain uses TRBV18 with TRBJ1-6; D remains unclear. The V gene lost 8 bases and the J gene lost 4 bases, with 6 bases spanning the gap. CDR3 length: 12 residues. CDR1 is KGHSH and CDR2 is LQKENI in the germline V gene. Here the CDR3 reads CASSPYNSPLHF. The CDR3 DNA sequence: TGTGCCAGCAGCCCTTATAATTCACCCCTCCACTTT.

This clonotype has at least ten counts. V and J are TRBV10-3 and TRBJ1-1; D gene unclear. The CDR3 totals 17 residues. V was pared by 2 bases and J by 0 bases, with 16 bases between. Germline lookup yields CDR1 ENHRY and CDR2 SYGVKD. The CDR3 region is CAISERGLLIMNTEAFF. The CDR3 DNA reads as TGTGCCATCAGTGAGAGAGGTCTACTAATCATGAACACTGAAGCTTTCTTT.

This clonotype was found many times. The V call is TRBV27, the J call TRBJ2-5; D unclear. V was clipped by 2 bases and J by 1 base, with 8 bases between them. This CDR3 spans 14 amino acids. Per the germline V gene, CDR1 is MNHEY and CDR2 is SMNVEV (reference sequence). CDR3 bases: TGTGCCAGCAGTTTAAGCCCCGCCCAAGAGACCCAGTACTTC. Translated, it gives CASSLSPAQETQYF.

V gene TRBV6-1 combines with J gene TRBJ1-5, with no clear D. Between the trimmed V and J ends, which lost 2 bases and 1 base, there was a span of 12 bases. The CDR3 is 16 residues long. CDR1 and CDR2 (germline): MNHNS, SASEGT. DNA for the CDR3: TGTGCCAGCAGTGAAAGGAGTTTTGCGAGCAATCAGCCCCAGCATTTT. Its translation: CASSERSFASNQPQHF.